This is a list of T cell receptor beta chains from one sample in a study of low-dose radiotherapy and immunotherapy resistance in tumors. TCRdb recomputed calls from the reads with MiXCR, one row per CDR3 protein. Of some 82,000 distinct CDR3 sequences in the sample, over 15% were seen once. The specimen was PBMCs, collected before treatment. The source is a male donor with prostate cancer. Each CDR3 is given without its conserved first and last residue. Fields, in order: V gene, J gene, clone size, CDR3 protein. Rows give clone size only sometimes, using once, few, many, or a class for an expanded clone.

TRBV5-1	TRBJ2-3	many	ASSLASGILTDTQY
TRBV12-3/TRBV12-4	TRBJ2-2	many	ASRAAGGNGELF
TRBV3-1	TRBJ1-5	many	ASSSTGGEGQPQH
TRBV9	TRBJ2-7	many	ASSGTSGSSEQY
TRBV2	TRBJ2-1	few	ASSVEGTGNEQF
TRBV20-1	TRBJ1-2	many	SARFSRTGNGYT
TRBV2	TRBJ2-3	many	ASSAEFSTDTQY
TRBV4-3	TRBJ2-3	many	ASSQDPSLTQY
TRBV7-8	TRBJ1-2	-	ASSLAPTGGYDGYT
TRBV5-1	TRBJ1-2	many	ASRRDNGYGYT
TRBV19	TRBJ2-5	many	ASSIGTSGRSYETQY
TRBV29-1	TRBJ1-3	many	SVEGEGDSSGNTIY
TRBV4-2	TRBJ1-4	many	ASSQATSAQGEKLF
TRBV7-6	TRBJ2-3	-	ASSFEDYRTDTQY
TRBV5-4	TRBJ2-1	many	ASSTEILAGGNNEQF
TRBV20-1	TRBJ2-1	many	SARPHIGRAHNEQF
TRBV3-1	TRBJ2-1	many	ASSQDLETSGGAGNEQF
TRBV7-2	TRBJ2-3	many	ASSSVSGSFPDTQY
TRBV7-9	TRBJ2-1	many	ASSLLRQEISYNEQF
TRBV6-2/TRBV6-3	TRBJ2-1	many	ASSTQTGGGIEQF
TRBV10-3	TRBJ2-1	many	AITSGVFNNEQF
TRBV4-3	TRBJ2-1	-	ASSQESPTHAPDEQF
TRBV7-2	TRBJ2-2	-	ASKLAGVANTGELF
TRBV6-5	TRBJ2-1	-	ASSYSGGRNEQF